This T cell receptor beta chain was captured by sequencing in a study of blood T cells in healthy people across ages. Findings and limits, study-wide: Donors of long life had a larger count of naive CD4+ cells and greater diversity than aged donors. As naive T cell percentage varied, TCR beta diversity correlated strongly with it.

V was pared by 6 bases and J by 1 base, with 9 bases between. The CDR3 is 13 amino acids. Germline V lookup: CDR1 SGHTA, CDR2 FQGNSA. On this clonotype itself: Its antigen is undetermined.

Using a J-beta primer mix together with a sample-barcoded 5' primer, a second PCR was run for roughly 6 to 11 cycles. TCRdb fed the 5' RACE reads into MiXCR, producing one record per CDR3 protein. The sample lists some 560,000 distinct CDR3 sequences, about 29% occurring once. These data were also reused for a study on T cells of mothers and their children. From that paper: Slightly higher overlap, not significant, was seen in related mother-child pairs than in unrelated pairs.

This sequence originates from a boy aged 2 to 9 in good health. This chain connects TRBV7-2 to TRBJ2-5, with D hard to call. The sequenced material came from blood. The CDR3 nucleotides read TGTGCCAGCAGTATACGGTCCCAAGAGACCCAGTACTTC. Amino acid sequence: CASSIRSQETQYF.